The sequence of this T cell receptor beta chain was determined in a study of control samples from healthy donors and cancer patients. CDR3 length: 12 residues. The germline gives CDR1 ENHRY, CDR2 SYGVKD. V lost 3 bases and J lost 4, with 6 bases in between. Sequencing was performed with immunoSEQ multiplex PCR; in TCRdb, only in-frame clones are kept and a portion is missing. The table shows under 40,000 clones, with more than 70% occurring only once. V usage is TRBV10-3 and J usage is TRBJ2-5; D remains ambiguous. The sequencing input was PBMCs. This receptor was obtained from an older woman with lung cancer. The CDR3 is CAISEKAETQYF. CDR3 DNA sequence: TGTGCCATCAGTGAAAAGGCAGAGACCCAGTACTTC.